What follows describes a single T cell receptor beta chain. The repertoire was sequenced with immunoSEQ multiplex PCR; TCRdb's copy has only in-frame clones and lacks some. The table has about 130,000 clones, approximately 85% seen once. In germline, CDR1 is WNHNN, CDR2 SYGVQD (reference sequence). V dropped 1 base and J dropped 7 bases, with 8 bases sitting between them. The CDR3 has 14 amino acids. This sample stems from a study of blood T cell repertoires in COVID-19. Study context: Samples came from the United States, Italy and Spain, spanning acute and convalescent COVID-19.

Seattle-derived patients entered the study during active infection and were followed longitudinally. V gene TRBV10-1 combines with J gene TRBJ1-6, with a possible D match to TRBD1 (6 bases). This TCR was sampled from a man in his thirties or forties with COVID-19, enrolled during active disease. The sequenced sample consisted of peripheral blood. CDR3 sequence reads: CASSEYRENSPLHF. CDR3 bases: TGCGCCAGCAGTGAGTACAGGGAGAATTCACCCCTCCACTTT.